This TCR beta chain was identified during a study of blood T cell repertoires in COVID-19. Study details: Sites in the United States, Italy and Spain provided acute and convalescent COVID-19 samples. The analysed material was cDNA or gDNA that came from T cells, B-cell-depleted T cells, or PBMCs.

Patients from Seattle were sampled longitudinally, starting during active infection. Produced via immunoSEQ multiplex PCR; TCRdb's table is partial and in-frame only. This sample has about 34,000 clones, with approximately 81% found just once. This CDR3 is 13 amino acids long. V lost 5 bases and J lost 3; bases outside the gene matches: 2. In germline, CDR1 is SGHAT, CDR2 FQNNGV. Sequencing used peripheral blood. V usage is TRBV11-2 and J usage is TRBJ2-7; TRBD1 agrees at 9 bases. The receptor was isolated from a man between 65 and 80 years old with COVID-19, enrolled during active disease. This chain's CDR3 is CASSRGQGYEQYF. The CDR3 DNA follows: TGTGCCAGCAGCCGGGGACAGGGCTACGAGCAGTACTTC.